The 21 T cell receptor beta chains below all came from one sample that was sequenced in a study of human T cells and chemical hapten exposure (dated by TCRdb to about 2021). Per the publication, the time point label means: patch test 1, 2 weeks after DPC sensitization. The treatment or condition tag for this specimen amounts to: therapeutic diphenylcyclopropenone sensitization with weekly scalp DPC. Library preparation used RACE. For sequencing, a NextSeq 500 was employed. TCRdb's own reprocessing of the public reads used fastp at Q25 and MiXCR and kept productive beta chains. Every distinct CDR3 protein forms one entry, paired with its most common genes and DNA. The sample table contains roughly 380,000 distinct CDR3 sequences; only one count was recorded for nearly 5% of them. Under 3% of the sample belongs to the ten largest clones. The material sequenced was whole blood, taken in connection with sensitization to the hapten diphenylcyclopropenone (DPC). Receptors were obtained from a woman in her forties or fifties with alopecia areata. Some clones in this sample may be carry-over from other donors' samples.

CDR3 residues: CASTIGQGVNYGYTF. The CDR3 DNA follows: TGCGCCAGCACGATAGGACAGGGGGTAAACTATGGCTACACCTTC. This chain links TRBV4-1 with TRBJ1-2; TRBD1 agrees at 10 bases. Germline V gene lookup returns CDR1 MGHRA and CDR2 YSYEKL. CDR3 size: 15 residues. V shed 7 bases, J shed 2 bases, and the junction held 7 bases outside the gene matches.

This clonotype was found a few times. J is TRBJ2-7 and V is TRBV6-2 or TRBV6-3; the D gene is possibly TRBD1 (6 bases). Trimming removed 7 bases at V and 1 base at J, with 14 bases between. CDR1 is MNHEY and CDR2 is SVGEGT in the germline V gene. This CDR3 contains 14 residues. The CDR3 DNA reads as TGTGCCAGCAAGCTTTGGACAGCATCCTACGAGCAGTACTTC. This codes for CASKLWTASYEQYF.

The gene calls are TRBV9 and TRBJ2-3, with D perhaps matching TRBD1 (5 bases). The germline CDR1 and CDR2 sequences are SGDLS and YYNGEE. V was trimmed by 0 bases and J by 3 bases, leaving 11 bases between them. This CDR3 region has 15 residues. CDR3 sequence (DNA): TGTGCCAGCAGCGTAGAAGGGGTATGGACAGATACGCAGTATTTT. Translation: CASSVEGVWTDTQYF. Together with reference TRBV9 and TRBJ2-3, the CDR3 gives the full variable domain: DSGVTQTPKHLITATGQRVTLRCSPRSGDLSVYWYQQSLDQGLQFLIQYYNGEERAKGNILERFSAQQFPDLHSELNLSSLELGDSALYFCASSVEGVWTDTQYFGPGTRLTVL.

V gene TRBV6-1 combines with J gene TRBJ2-1, with D uncertain. The V gene's germline CDR1 is MNHNS and CDR2 SASEGT. The CDR3 is 13 residues long. V lost 3 bases and J lost 7, with 10 bases in between. The CDR3 loop reads CASSERSANEQFF. The CDR3 region has the DNA TGTGCCAGCAGTGAGCGAAGCGCGAATGAGCAGTTCTTC.

In its sample, this clonotype was seen a few times. This chain connects TRBV20-1 to TRBJ2-7; 7 bases match TRBD2. The trim removed 3 bases at V and 2 bases at J, leaving 10 bases unmatched. Germline V gene sequence: CDR1 DFQATT, CDR2 SNEGSKA (reference sequence). The CDR3 is made up of 15 amino acids. CDR3 region: CSARALAGDTYEQYF. In DNA, the CDR3 is TGCAGTGCTAGGGCCCTTGCGGGGGATACCTACGAGCAGTACTTC.

This clonotype was recorded many times. The chain has TRBV12-3 or TRBV12-4 and TRBJ1-1, with D possibly being TRBD1 (5 bases). The CDR3 length is 14 residues. Trimming shortened V by 2 bases and J by 1 base, and 8 bases separated the two germline ends. The CDR3 spells CASSLQGENTEAFF. CDR3 DNA: TGTGCCAGCAGTTTACAGGGAGAGAACACTGAAGCTTTCTTT.

The sample holds many counts of this clonotype. The gene calls are TRBV7-8 and TRBJ2-2, with D perhaps matching TRBD2 (5 bases). The ends were cut back, 4 bases at V and 2 bases at J, with 8 bases in the middle. CDR3 length equals 14 residues. Germline V gene data show CDR1 as SGHVS and CDR2 as FQNEAQ. Here the CDR3 reads CASSSRGNTGELFF. The CDR3, as DNA: TGTGCCAGCAGCTCCCGGGGTAACACCGGGGAGCTGTTTTTT.

This clonotype has a handful of counts. The V call is TRBV27, the J call TRBJ2-7; 7 bases line up with TRBD1. CDR3 size: 15 residues. After removal of 0 bases from V and 2 bases from J, the junction contained 4 bases not matched to a gene. The V gene's germline CDR1 is MNHEY and CDR2 SMNVEV (reference sequence). The DNA for the CDR3 is TGTGCCAGCAGTTTATCGAGACAGGGACCCTACGAGCAGTACTTC. This gives the protein CASSLSRQGPYEQYF.

This clonotype was counted ten times or more. The chain is built from TRBV18 and TRBJ2-4, with D unclear. The CDR3 length is 15 residues. V lost 2 bases, J lost 0 bases, and 8 bases lay in between. Looked up from germline, CDR1 is KGHSH and CDR2 is LQKENI. The CDR3 coding sequence is TGTGCCAGCTCACCATCGAACAGAGCCAAAAACATTCAGTACTTC. Translating gives CASSPSNRAKNIQYF.

In this sample, this clonotype turned up many times. The chain combines TRBV28 with TRBJ2-3, with D unclear. This CDR3 contains 13 residues. Germline V CDR1 and CDR2: MDHEN, SYDVKM. Trimming cost V 5 bases and J 5 bases, with 11 bases left between them. The CDR3 here is CASSALGGDTQYF. The CDR3 region has the DNA TGTGCCAGCAGTGCCCTTGGCGGAGATACGCAGTATTTT.

This clonotype was seen at least ten times. The chain is built from TRBV2 and TRBJ2-1; D possibly corresponds to TRBD2 (6 bases). Germline loops: CDR1 SNHLY, CDR2 FYNNEI. V shed 8 bases and J shed 8 bases, with 13 bases lying between them. The CDR3 is 12 residues long. As DNA, the CDR3 is TGTGCCAGCTTGGGACTCGGCGATGAGCAGTTCTTC. It encodes CASLGLGDEQFF.

This clonotype has at least ten counts. V usage is TRBV7-3 and J usage is TRBJ1-1, with a possible D match to TRBD1 (6 bases). In germline, CDR1 is SGHTA, CDR2 FQGTGA. CDR3 length: 14 amino acids. V lost 2 bases to trimming and J lost 5 bases, with 12 bases between them. This CDR3 reads CASSLGRGGTEAFF. The CDR3 DNA reads as TGTGCCAGCAGCTTAGGTCGAGGGGGAACTGAAGCTTTCTTT.

This clonotype has just a few counts. The rearrangement joins TRBV3-1 to TRBJ1-2; D perhaps matches TRBD1 (5 bases). CDR1 LGHDT and CDR2 YNNKEL come from the germline V gene (reference sequence). Trimming took off 4 bases at V and 0 bases at J, with 12 bases between the two ends. The length of the CDR3 is 15 residues. The DNA of the CDR3 is TGTGCCAGCAGCCCCCGGACACTTACTAACTATGGCTACACCTTC. Translating it yields CASSPRTLTNYGYTF.

This clonotype was recorded at least ten times. The CDR3 DNA sequence: TGTGCCAGCAGCGGACAGGCCAACACTGAAGCTTTCTTT. The encoded protein is CASSGQANTEAFF. This chain joins TRBV7-2 and TRBJ1-1; TRBD1 matches at 7 bases. Germline V CDR1 and CDR2: SGHTA, FQGNSA. Trimming cost V 5 bases and J 2 bases; bases outside gene matches: 2. The CDR3 length is 13 residues.

The sample holds many counts of this clonotype. The gene calls are TRBV28 and TRBJ1-1; D ambiguous. The CDR3 is 13 residues long. V gave up 6 bases and J gave up 1 base, with 9 bases separating them. Germline CDR1 reads MDHEN; CDR2 reads SYDVKM. CDR3: CASRGTGNTEAFF. The CDR3 DNA is TGTGCCAGCAGGGGCACGGGGAACACTGAAGCTTTCTTT.

This clonotype was found a few times. The chain recombines TRBV20-1 with TRBJ2-5; TRBD1 might be the D (6 bases). This CDR3 comprises 15 residues. V lost 3 bases and J lost 3, with 17 bases in between. In germline, CDR1 is DFQATT, CDR2 SNEGSKA (reference sequence). CDR3 in DNA: TGCAGTGCTAGGGGGACCGGGACAAAAAAAGAGACCCAGTACTTC. This codes for CSARGTGTKKETQYF.

This clonotype was counted between two and nine times. The chain employs TRBV24-1 and TRBJ2-3; the match to TRBD1 covers 8 bases. Germline V CDR1 and CDR2: KGHDR, SFDVKD. CDR3 length: 16 amino acids. J gave up 0 bases and V 4 bases, and 5 bases lay outside the gene matches. As DNA, the CDR3 is TGTGCCACCAGTGAACCCTCAGGGGGCAGCACAGATACGCAGTATTTT. Protein: CATSEPSGGSTDTQYF.

On this clonotype itself: Given a much more abundant clone one base away, this may be a read error. J is TRBJ2-3 and V is TRBV7-2; 9 nucleotides line up with TRBD2. This CDR3 is 17 amino acids long. After removal of 1 base from V and 1 base from J, the junction contained 6 bases not matched to a gene. Germline-derived CDR1 and CDR2 are SGHTA and FQGNSA. DNA for the CDR3: TGTGCCAGCAGCTTAGAGGACCTAGCGGGACGCACAGATACGCAGTATTTT. It codes for CASSLEDLAGRTDTQYF.

The sample holds many counts of this clonotype. This chain uses TRBV24-1 with TRBJ1-1, with D perhaps matching TRBD1 (6 bases). This CDR3 has 18 residues. V gave up 9 bases and J gave up 3 bases, with 28 bases separating them. The V gene's germline CDR1 is KGHDR and CDR2 SFDVKD. The CDR3 region is CATYQGYQGLKRYTEAFF. CDR3 coding DNA: TGTGCCACCTACCAGGGGTATCAGGGGCTTAAACGGTACACTGAAGCTTTCTTT.

This clonotype was counted at least ten times. The genes are TRBV18 and TRBJ2-1; perhaps TRBD2 as D (6 bases). Germline V gene lookup returns CDR1 KGHSH and CDR2 LQKENI. V lost 4 bases to trimming and J lost 9 bases, with 13 bases between them. CDR3 length: 13 amino acids. CDR3 coding DNA: TGTGCCAGCTCACTTCTCGGGGGAGGTGAGCAGTTCTTC. Amino acid sequence: CASSLLGGGEQFF.

This clonotype has ten or more counts. This rearrangement joins TRBV6-2 or TRBV6-3 to TRBJ2-1, with 7 bases lining up with TRBD2. CDR1 and CDR2 from the germline V gene are MNHEY and SVGEGT. V shed 2 bases, J shed 0 bases, and the junction held 4 bases outside the gene matches. The CDR3 loop spans 16 amino acids. CDR3 protein: CASSYRTSVSYNEQFF. DNA of the CDR3: TGTGCCAGCAGTTACCGTACTAGCGTCTCCTACAATGAGCAGTTCTTC.